The source of this TCR beta chain is a study of cytomegalovirus exposure and HLA in healthy donors. A note on this clone: As yet, its antigen is unknown.

It was with 60 Vbeta and 13 Jbeta primers that the PCR ran. TCRdb's copy holds only in-frame clones and misses some; the assay was immunoSEQ multiplex PCR. The sample consists of around 150,000 clones, approximately 80% of them appearing once. Study conclusions and caveats: Analysis was carried out at a later point, and it linked a missense DCLRE1C variant to TCR beta V- and J-gene trimming. Data from an earlier analysis indicated that most TCR beta V segments were productive either about 87% or about 30% of the time.

Per germline, CDR1 MNHEY and CDR2 SMNVEV (reference sequence). This CDR3 has 14 amino acids. After removal of 5 bases from V and 6 bases from J, the junction contained 7 bases not matched to a gene. Sample: PBMCs. This clonotype originated in a man aged 18 to 29 in good health and CMV-seropositive. The chain recombines TRBV27 with TRBJ2-7, with 10 bases fitting TRBD1. This CDR3 is CASSLGTGVGEQYF. DNA of the CDR3: TGTGCCAGCAGTCTCGGGACAGGGGTGGGCGAGCAGTACTTC.